This T cell receptor (beta chain) was recorded in a study of technical replicates of blood from a few donors. CDR1 and CDR2 from the germline V gene are GTSNPN and SVGIG (reference sequence). CDR3 length: 14 amino acids. Trimming left V 5 bases short and J 0 bases short, with 12 bases between. Measured with immunoSEQ multiplex PCR; TCRdb has only the in-frame clones, and not every one. Of around 74,000 clones listed, 80% to 90% are singletons. The sequence came from a human donor in good health. Some clones in this sample may be carry-over from other donors' samples. The V gene is TRBV30, the J gene TRBJ2-3, with D possibly matching TRBD2 (5 bases). The material sequenced was PBMCs. The CDR3 sequence is CAWRSGVSTDTQYF. DNA for the CDR3: TGTGCCTGGCGCAGCGGAGTGAGCACAGATACGCAGTATTTT. Supplemented by reference TRBV30 and TRBJ2-3, the full variable domain reads SQTIHQWPATLVQPVGSPLSLECTVEGTSNPNLYWYRQAAGRGLQLLFYSVGIGQISSEVPQNLSASRPQDRQFILSSKKLLLSDSGFYLCAWRSGVSTDTQYFGPGTRLTVL.